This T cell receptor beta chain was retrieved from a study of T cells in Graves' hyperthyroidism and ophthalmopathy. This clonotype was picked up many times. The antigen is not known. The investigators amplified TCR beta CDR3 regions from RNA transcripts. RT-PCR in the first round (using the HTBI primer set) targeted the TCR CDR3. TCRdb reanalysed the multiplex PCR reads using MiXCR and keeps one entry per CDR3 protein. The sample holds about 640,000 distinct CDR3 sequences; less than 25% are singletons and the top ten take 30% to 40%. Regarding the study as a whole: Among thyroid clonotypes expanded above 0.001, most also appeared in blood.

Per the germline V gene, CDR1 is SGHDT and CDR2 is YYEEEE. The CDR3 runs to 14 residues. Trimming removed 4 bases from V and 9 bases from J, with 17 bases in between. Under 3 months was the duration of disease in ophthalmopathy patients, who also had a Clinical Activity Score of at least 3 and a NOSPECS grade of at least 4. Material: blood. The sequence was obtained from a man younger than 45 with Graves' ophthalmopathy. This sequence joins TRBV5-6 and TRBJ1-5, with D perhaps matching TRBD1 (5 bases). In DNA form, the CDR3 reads TGTGCCAGCAGCACCGGGACGGTGGGGGGGCCCCAGCATTTT. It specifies CASSTGTVGGPQHF.